This passage covers 6 T cell receptor beta chains from one sample sequenced in a study of vaccination effects on CD4 cells after COVID-19. It was after more than nine days of culture that CD4+ T cells were isolated. Their specific antigens are unknown. Sequencing used immunoSEQ multiplex PCR; TCRdb keeps in-frame clones, though not all of them. The data show about 37,000 clones, approximately 72% seen once. Sequencing used CD4+ T cells from PBMCs cultured without peptide, obtained before COVID-19 vaccination. The receptors here all came from a human donor who received a COVID-19 vaccine.

For this clone: Mismatch with germline at one junction end may stem from a read error. The chain is built from TRBV7-9 and TRBJ2-7; D remains ambiguous. Germline CDR1 SEHNR, CDR2 FQNEAQ (reference sequence). The CDR3 is 9 amino acids. The CDR3 nucleotides are TGTGCCAGCAGCCCCCCCCTTACCTTC. It codes for CASSPPLTF.

This clone was seen a few times. V and J are TRBV5-1 and TRBJ1-2; 8 nucleotides align to TRBD1. CDR1 is SGHRS and CDR2 is YFSETQ in the germline V gene. Losses at the gene ends were 0 bases for V and 8 bases for J; bases not matched to a gene: 6. CDR3 length: 14 amino acids. CDR3 in DNA: TGCGCCAGCAGCTTGGCCGGCAGGGGGCCAGGCTACACCTTC. This encodes CASSLAGRGPGYTF.

This rearrangement joins TRBV5-6 to TRBJ1-5, with 8 bases matching TRBD1. CDR1 is SGHDT, CDR2 YYEEEE, per germline. J gave up 2 bases and V 2 bases, and 3 bases lay outside the gene matches. This CDR3 has 15 residues. Here the CDR3 reads CASSFGTGGNQPQHF. The CDR3 bases are TGTGCCAGCAGCTTCGGGACAGGAGGCAATCAGCCCCAGCATTTT. Using reference TRBV5-6 and TRBJ1-5 for the parts outside the CDR3, the full variable domain is DAGVTQSPTHLIKTRGQQVTLRCSPKSGHDTVSWYQQALGQGPQFIFQYYEEEERQRGNFPDRFSGHQFPNYSSELNVNALLLGDSALYLCASSFGTGGNQPQHFGDGTRLSIL.

This chain links TRBV27 with TRBJ2-7; 12 bases align to TRBD2. In germline, CDR1 is MNHEY, CDR2 SMNVEV (reference sequence). This CDR3 comprises 17 residues. V dropped 6 bases and J dropped 6; count of bases not matched to a gene: 15. The CDR3 sequence is CASRSGFSSGRAGEQYF. CDR3 nucleotides: TGTGCCAGCAGGTCCGGCTTCTCTAGCGGGAGGGCCGGCGAGCAGTACTTC.

The rearrangement uses TRBV7-8 and TRBJ1-2, with D maybe TRBD1 (5 bases). From germline, CDR1 is SGHVS and CDR2 FQNEAQ. This CDR3 comprises 18 residues. V shed 5 bases and J shed 0 bases, with 22 bases lying between them. As DNA, the CDR3 is TGTGCCAGCAGCCCAGTGGGAGGCAGGGCGGCCACTAACTATGGCTACACCTTC. It specifies CASSPVGGRAATNYGYTF.

The chain uses TRBV9 and TRBJ2-5; possible D gene TRBD1, 5 bases. CDR1 SGDLS and CDR2 YYNGEE come from the germline V gene. The V end was cut by 0 bases, the J end by 5 bases, with 11 bases between. The CDR3 has 14 amino acids. This CDR3 reads CASSVEAGWETQYF. DNA of the CDR3: TGTGCCAGCAGCGTAGAGGCAGGGTGGGAGACCCAGTACTTC.